This TCR beta chain comes out of a study of T-cell reconstitution after alpha-beta-depleted transplantation in children. Points from the study as a whole: Among T cells one year after transplant, newly produced cells accounted for most counts and diversity. Expanded clones from the graft, numbering several hundred, reportedly supplied alpha-beta T cells about two months after transplant.

Library preparation (for TCRbeta) was performed with unique molecular identifiers. TCRdb re-called the PCR reads through MiXCR, storing one row per CDR3 protein. Of hundreds of thousands of distinct CDR3 sequences listed, 23% are singletons. V was clipped by 4 bases and J by 7 bases, with 8 bases between them. The CDR3 consists of 11 residues. Germline assignment: CDR1 SGHRS and CDR2 YFSETQ. This clonotype was observed a handful of times. Its antigen remains unidentified. The clonotype was recovered from a boy in the first two years of life who had a stem cell transplant for acute myeloid leukemia, so the T cells may come from the graft donor. This chain connects TRBV5-1 to TRBJ1-1, with D perhaps TRBD1 (5 bases). This specimen was PBMCs, mostly from graft donor cells, taken 360 days after TCRalphabeta/CD19-depleted stem cell transplant. The CDR3: CASSGGNEAFF. The CDR3 nucleotides are TGCGCCAGCAGCGGGGGGAATGAAGCTTTCTTT.